This T cell receptor beta chain was found in a study of blood T cell repertoires in COVID-19. Study-level background: Collection of acute and convalescent COVID-19 samples took place in the United States, Italy and Spain.

Original analysis: Amplification of reference gene primers provided the estimated nucleated cell counts. Produced via immunoSEQ multiplex PCR; TCRdb's table is partial and in-frame only. The V and J calls and clone size were taken over from that table, and D and trimming were inferred from the DNA. The table shows 200,000 to 250,000 clones, with around 80% occurring only once. Per the germline V gene, CDR1 is SGHAT and CDR2 is FQNNGV. CDR3 length: 14 residues. The V segment lost 3 bases and the J segment 2 bases; nucleotides outside the gene matches: 1. The chain employs TRBV11-2 and TRBJ2-7; 10 bases agree with TRBD2. The receptor was isolated from a woman in her 70s with acute or convalescent COVID-19. The sequenced sample was peripheral blood. The CDR3 is CASSLSGRAYEQYF. In DNA form, the CDR3 reads TGTGCCAGCAGCTTGAGCGGGAGGGCCTACGAGCAGTACTTC. Combining the CDR3 with reference TRBV11-2 and TRBJ2-7 gives the whole variable domain EAGVAQSPRYKIIEKRQSVAFWCNPISGHATLYWYQQILGQGPKLLIQFQNNGVVDDSQLPKDRFSAERLKGVDSTLKIQPAKLEDSAVYLCASSLSGRAYEQYFGPGTRLTVT.